One TCR beta chain is described in this entry. Its antigen is unknown. One base away there is no much larger clone; base qualities are not given. The library was generated by the immunoSEQ multiplex PCR assay. The original methods were these. A statistical classification framework was built to diagnose cytomegalovirus status from the catalog of TCR beta chain sequences. TCRdb mirrors the immuneACCESS table, restricted to in-frame sequences. Some clones are absent from its copies; in checked studies, under half trace to an unresolved V gene, and the reason for the others is unknown. V, J and clone size derive from that table, while D and trimming were established from the DNA sequence. Across this sample there are 55,000 to 80,000 clones, with 90% to 95% seen only once. Of the sample, under 1.5% is held by the ten largest clones. This record belongs to a study of cytomegalovirus exposure and HLA in healthy donors (dated by TCRdb to about 2017). About the investigation overall: According to a later analysis, one platform produced both the roughly 110 validation repertoires and the 670 or so repertoires of the first cohort. The study was designed to test whether signatures of past pathogen exposure could be identified by cataloging public T cell receptors. In addition to the first cohort of about 650 subjects, a separate validation cohort of approximately 110 different subjects was used. To predict cytomegalovirus infection status, the study combined high-throughput TCR immunosequencing, statistical association of individual TCRs with disease status, and machine learning. The study at large found these results: Three of the identified cytomegalovirus-associated TCR beta chains were confirmed in vitro to be specific for cytomegalovirus antigens. The validation cohort had no HLA typing available for a later analysis, so co-occurrence within that cohort was assessed over all 110 or so repertoires. Of the cluster scores, roughly 95% were above 0 in a later analysis, which found that TCRs clustered in the first cohort also tended to co-occur in the 120 validation repertoires. In both the original and validation cohorts, the classifier was reported to diagnose cytomegalovirus status with high specificity and sensitivity. A total of 164 TCR beta chains were listed by the study as associated with cytomegalovirus. The authors suggested that the approach could potentially be generalized to other disease states and immunological phenotypes. Most TCR sequences were observed very rarely across donors, whereas some public TCRs were present in many individuals.

The donors were included in the validation cohort of over a hundred subjects, a group kept apart from the approximately 670-subject first cohort. The sequencing sample was made of PBMCs. The sequence derives from a man aged 18 to 30 in good health and CMV-seropositive.

DNA sequence: TGTGCCAGCAGTCCGATATTTACAGGGTCCTACAATGAGCAGTTCTTC. Its translation reads: CASSPIFTGSYNEQFF. Rearrangement joined TRBV7-9 to TRBJ2-1; TRBD1 is perhaps the D gene, given 6 matching bases. The CDR3 starts with the cysteine, ends with the phenylalanine, and has 16 residues. Here the CDR3 DNA is all that survives: 48 bases in frame from base 1. CDR1 and CDR2, looked up from the germline V gene (reference sequence), are SEHNR and FQNEAQ. At the junction V is shortened by 6 bases and J by 1 base, with 16 bases in between.